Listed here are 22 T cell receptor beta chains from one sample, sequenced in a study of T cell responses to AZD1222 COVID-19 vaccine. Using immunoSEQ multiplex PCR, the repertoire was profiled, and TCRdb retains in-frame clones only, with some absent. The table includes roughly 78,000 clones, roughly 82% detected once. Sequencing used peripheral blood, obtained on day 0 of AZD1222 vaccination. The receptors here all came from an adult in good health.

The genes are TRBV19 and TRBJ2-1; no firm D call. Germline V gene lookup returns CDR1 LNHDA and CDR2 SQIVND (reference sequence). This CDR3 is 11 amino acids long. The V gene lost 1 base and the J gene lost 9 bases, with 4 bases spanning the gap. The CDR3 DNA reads TGTGCCAGTAGTATAGCGGTTGAGCAGTTCTTC. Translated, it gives CASSIAVEQFF.

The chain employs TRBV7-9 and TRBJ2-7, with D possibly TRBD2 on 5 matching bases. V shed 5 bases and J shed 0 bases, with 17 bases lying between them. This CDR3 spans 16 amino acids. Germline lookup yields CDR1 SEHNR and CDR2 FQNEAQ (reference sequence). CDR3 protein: CASSPSDGMASYEQYF. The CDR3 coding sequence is TGTGCCAGCAGCCCCTCGGACGGGATGGCCTCCTACGAGCAGTACTTC.

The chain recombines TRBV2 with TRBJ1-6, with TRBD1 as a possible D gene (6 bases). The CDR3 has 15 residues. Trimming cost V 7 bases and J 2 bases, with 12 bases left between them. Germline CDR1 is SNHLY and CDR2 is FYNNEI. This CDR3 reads CASIPDRTYNSPLHF. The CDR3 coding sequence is TGTGCCAGCATCCCCGACAGGACCTATAATTCACCCCTCCACTTT.

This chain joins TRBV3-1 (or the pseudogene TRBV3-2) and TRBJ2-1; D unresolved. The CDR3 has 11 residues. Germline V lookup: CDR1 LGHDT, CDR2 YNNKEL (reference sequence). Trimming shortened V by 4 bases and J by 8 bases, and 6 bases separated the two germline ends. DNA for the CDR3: TGTGCCAGCAGCCGGGTCGATGAGCAGTTCTTC. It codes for CASSRVDEQFF.

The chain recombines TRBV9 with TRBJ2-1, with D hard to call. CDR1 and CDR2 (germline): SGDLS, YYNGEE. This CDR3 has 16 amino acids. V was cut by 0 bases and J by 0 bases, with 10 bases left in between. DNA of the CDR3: TGTGCCAGCAGCGTAGCGTTCAGTAGCTCCTACAATGAGCAGTTCTTC. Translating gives CASSVAFSSSYNEQFF.

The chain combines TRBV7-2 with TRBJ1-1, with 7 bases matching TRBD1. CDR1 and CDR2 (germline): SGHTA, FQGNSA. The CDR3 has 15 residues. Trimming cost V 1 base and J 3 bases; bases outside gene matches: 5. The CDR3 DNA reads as TGTGCCAGCAGCTTAGATAACAGGGGAGACACTGAAGCTTTCTTT. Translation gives CASSLDNRGDTEAFF.

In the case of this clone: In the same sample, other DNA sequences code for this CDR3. CDR3 amino acids: CATSRDRTGGVGANVLTF. The DNA of the CDR3 is TGTGCCACCAGCAGAGATCGGACGGGGGGCGTTGGGGCCAACGTCCTGACTTTC. This chain joins TRBV15 and TRBJ2-6; a possible D gene is TRBD2 (7 bases). Germline values: CDR1 LNHNV, CDR2 YYDKDF (reference sequence). Trimming cost V 0 bases and J 3 bases, with 15 bases left between them. The CDR3 spans 18 residues.

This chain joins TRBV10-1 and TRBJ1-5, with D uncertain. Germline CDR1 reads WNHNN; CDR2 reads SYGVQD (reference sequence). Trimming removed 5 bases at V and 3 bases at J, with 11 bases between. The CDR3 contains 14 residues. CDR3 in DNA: TGCGCCAGCAGTTCTGGACGCTACAATCAGCCCCAGCATTTT. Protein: CASSSGRYNQPQHF.

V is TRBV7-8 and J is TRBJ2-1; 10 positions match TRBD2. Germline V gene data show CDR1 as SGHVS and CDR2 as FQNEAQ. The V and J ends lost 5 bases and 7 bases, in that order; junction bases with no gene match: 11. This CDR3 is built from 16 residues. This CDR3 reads CASSISGGAIWNEQFF. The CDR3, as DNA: TGTGCCAGCAGCATAAGCGGGGGGGCTATTTGGAATGAGCAGTTCTTC. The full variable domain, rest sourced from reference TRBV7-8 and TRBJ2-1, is GAGVSQSPRYKVAKRGQDVALRCDPISGHVSLFWYQQALGQGPEFLTYFQNEAQLDKSGLPSDRFFAERPEGSVSTLKIQRTQQEDSAVYLCASSISGGAIWNEQFFGPGTRLTVL.

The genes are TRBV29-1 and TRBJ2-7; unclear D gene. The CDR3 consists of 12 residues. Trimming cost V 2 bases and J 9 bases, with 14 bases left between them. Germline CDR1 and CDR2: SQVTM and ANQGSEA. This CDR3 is CSVERASSGQYF. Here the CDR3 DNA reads TGCAGCGTTGAACGGGCCTCAAGTGGGCAGTACTTC.

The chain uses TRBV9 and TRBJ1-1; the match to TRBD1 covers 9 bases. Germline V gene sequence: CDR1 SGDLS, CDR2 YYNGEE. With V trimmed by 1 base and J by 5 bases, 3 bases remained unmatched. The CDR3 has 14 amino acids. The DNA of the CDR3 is TGTGCCAGCAGCGTAACAGGACAGGGGACTGAAGCTTTCTTT. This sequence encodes CASSVTGQGTEAFF. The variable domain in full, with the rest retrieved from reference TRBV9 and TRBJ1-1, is DSGVTQTPKHLITATGQRVTLRCSPRSGDLSVYWYQQSLDQGLQFLIQYYNGEERAKGNILERFSAQQFPDLHSELNLSSLELGDSALYFCASSVTGQGTEAFFGQGTRLTVV.

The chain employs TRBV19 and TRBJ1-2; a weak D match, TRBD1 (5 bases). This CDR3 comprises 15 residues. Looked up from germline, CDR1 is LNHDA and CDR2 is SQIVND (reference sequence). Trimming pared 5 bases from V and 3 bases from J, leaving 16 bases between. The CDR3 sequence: CASSYSGTGDYGYTF. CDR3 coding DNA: TGTGCCAGTAGTTACTCCGGGACCGGAGACTATGGCTACACCTTC.

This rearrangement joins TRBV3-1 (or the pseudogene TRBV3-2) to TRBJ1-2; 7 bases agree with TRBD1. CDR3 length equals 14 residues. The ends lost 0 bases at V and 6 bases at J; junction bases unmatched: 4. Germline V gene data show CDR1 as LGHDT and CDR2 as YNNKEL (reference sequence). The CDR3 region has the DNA TGTGCCAGCAGCCAAGACCCCAGGGGGGATGGCTACACCTTC. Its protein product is CASSQDPRGDGYTF.

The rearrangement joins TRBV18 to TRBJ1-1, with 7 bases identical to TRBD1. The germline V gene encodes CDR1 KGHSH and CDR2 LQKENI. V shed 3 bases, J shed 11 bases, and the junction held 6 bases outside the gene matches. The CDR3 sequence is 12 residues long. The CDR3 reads CASSPRQGEAFF. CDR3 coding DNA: TGTGCCAGCTCACCGCGACAGGGAGAGGCTTTCTTT.

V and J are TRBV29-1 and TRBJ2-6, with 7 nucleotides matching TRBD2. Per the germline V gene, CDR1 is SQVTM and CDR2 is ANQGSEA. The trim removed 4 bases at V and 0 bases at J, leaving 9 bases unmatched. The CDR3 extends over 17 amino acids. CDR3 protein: CSVVWRGLLSGANVLTF. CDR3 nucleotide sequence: TGCAGCGTTGTATGGCGGGGGTTACTCTCTGGGGCCAACGTCCTGACTTTC. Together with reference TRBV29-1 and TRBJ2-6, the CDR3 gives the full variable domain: SAVISQKPSRDICQRGTSLTIQCQVDSQVTMMFWYRQQPGQSLTLIATANQGSEATYESGFVIDKFPISRPNLTFSTLTVSNMSPEDSSIYLCSVVWRGLLSGANVLTFGAGSRLTVL.

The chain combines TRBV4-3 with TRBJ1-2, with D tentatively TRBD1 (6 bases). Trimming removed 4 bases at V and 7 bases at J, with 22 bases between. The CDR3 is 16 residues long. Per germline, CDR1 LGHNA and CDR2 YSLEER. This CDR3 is CASSPFAGARLSGYTF. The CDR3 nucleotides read TGCGCCAGCAGCCCTTTTGCAGGGGCCCGTTTGAGTGGCTACACCTTC.

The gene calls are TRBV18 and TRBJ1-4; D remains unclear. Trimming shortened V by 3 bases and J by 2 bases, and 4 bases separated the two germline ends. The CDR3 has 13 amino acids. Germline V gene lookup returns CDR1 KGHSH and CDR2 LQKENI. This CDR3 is CASSPSTNEKLFF. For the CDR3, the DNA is TGTGCCAGCTCACCCAGTACTAATGAAAAACTGTTTTTT.

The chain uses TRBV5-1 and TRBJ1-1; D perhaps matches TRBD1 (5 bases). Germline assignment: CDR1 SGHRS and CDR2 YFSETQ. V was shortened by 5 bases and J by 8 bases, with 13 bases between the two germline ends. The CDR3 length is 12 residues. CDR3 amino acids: CASSLNGGEAFF. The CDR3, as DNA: TGCGCCAGCAGTTTGAATGGGGGAGAAGCTTTCTTT.

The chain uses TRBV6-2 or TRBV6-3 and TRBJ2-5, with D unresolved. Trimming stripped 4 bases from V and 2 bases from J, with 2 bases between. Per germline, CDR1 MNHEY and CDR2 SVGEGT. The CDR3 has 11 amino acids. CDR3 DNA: TGTGCCAGCAGTTGGCAAGAGACCCAGTACTTC. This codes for CASSWQETQYF.

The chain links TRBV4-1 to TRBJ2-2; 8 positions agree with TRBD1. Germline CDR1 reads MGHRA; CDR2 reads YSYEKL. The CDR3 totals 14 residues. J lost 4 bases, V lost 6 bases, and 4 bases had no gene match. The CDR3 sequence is CASSRTGPTGELFF. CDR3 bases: TGCGCCAGCAGTCGGACAGGGCCCACCGGGGAGCTGTTTTTT.

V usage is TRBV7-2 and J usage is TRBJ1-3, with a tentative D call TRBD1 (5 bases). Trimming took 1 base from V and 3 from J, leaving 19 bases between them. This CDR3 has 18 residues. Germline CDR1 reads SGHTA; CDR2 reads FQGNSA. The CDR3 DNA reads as TGTGCCAGCAGCTTAGTGGGGAGGAATCAGGGATATGGAAACACCATATATTTT. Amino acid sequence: CASSLVGRNQGYGNTIYF.

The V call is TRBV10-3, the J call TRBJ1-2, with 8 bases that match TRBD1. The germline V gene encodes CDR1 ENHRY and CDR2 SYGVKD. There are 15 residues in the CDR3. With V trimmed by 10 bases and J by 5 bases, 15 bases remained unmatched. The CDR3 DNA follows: TGTGCCACCAGGGGGCTGTTGTCGTTGAGATATGGCTACACCTTC. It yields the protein CATRGLLSLRYGYTF.